Listed here are 9 T cell receptor beta chains from one sample, sequenced in a study of blood T cell repertoires in COVID-19. Libraries were prepared by immunoSEQ multiplex PCR; TCRdb keeps only in-frame clonotypes and omits some of them. Of 100,000 to 150,000 clones in the sample, around 87% were seen once. The sequenced material came from peripheral blood. Every receptor here comes from a man aged 45 to 65 with acute or convalescent COVID-19.

This clone appeared a single time. DNA for the CDR3: TGTGCCAGCAGCTTCGGTACAGGATCCTCACCCCTCCACTTT. This encodes CASSFGTGSSPLHF. The gene calls are TRBV7-9 and TRBJ1-6; D is possibly TRBD1 (5 bases). V was pared by 3 bases and J by 10 bases, with 13 bases between. CDR3 length: 14 amino acids. The germline V gene encodes CDR1 SEHNR and CDR2 FQNEAQ (reference sequence).

The chain carries TRBV6-5 and TRBJ2-7; 8 bases are shared with TRBD1. J was trimmed by 6 bases and V by 7 bases; bases with no gene match: 11. The V gene's germline CDR1 is MNHEY and CDR2 SVGAGI. The CDR3 has 14 residues. The CDR3: CASKWDWTGFEQYF. Here the CDR3 DNA reads TGTGCCAGCAAGTGGGACTGGACAGGGTTCGAGCAGTACTTC.

V usage is TRBV19 and J usage is TRBJ1-2; 8 bases line up with TRBD1. There are 14 residues in the CDR3. The J segment lost 6 bases and the V segment lost 3 bases, leaving 6 bases of the junction unmatched. Per germline, CDR1 LNHDA and CDR2 SQIVND (reference sequence). CDR3 nucleotide sequence: TGTGCCAGTAGTATTGGGCAGGGGGCGGATGGCTACACCTTC. Translated, it gives CASSIGQGADGYTF.

The chain joins TRBV6-5 to TRBJ2-7; a possible D gene is TRBD2 (5 bases). Germline V lookup: CDR1 MNHEY, CDR2 SVGAGI. Between the trimmed V and J ends, which lost 5 bases and 1 base, there was a span of 6 bases. The CDR3 has 12 residues. The CDR3, as DNA: TGTGCCAGCAGTACGGGGTCCTACGAGCAGTACTTC. Translating gives CASSTGSYEQYF.

In its sample, this clone was seen once. This sequence joins TRBV13 and TRBJ1-2; D might be TRBD1 (6 bases). The CDR3 runs 12 residues. Germline CDR1 reads PRHDT; CDR2 reads FYEKMQ (reference sequence). The V and J ends lost 4 bases and 10 bases respectively, with 13 bases between them. The CDR3 nucleotides read TGTGCCAGCAGCTACCAACAGGGAGACTACACCTTC. Protein sequence: CASSYQQGDYTF.

The chain has TRBV5-4 and TRBJ2-6; possibly TRBD2 for D (5 bases). The CDR3 covers 17 residues. Trimming shortened V by 1 base and J by 1 base, and 12 bases separated the two germline ends. Germline V gene sequence: CDR1 SGHNT, CDR2 YYREEE (reference sequence). The DNA for the CDR3 is TGTGCCAGCAGCTTGTTAGCAGGAGGTTCTGGGGCCAACGTCCTGACTTTC. It is translated as CASSLLAGGSGANVLTF.

This chain uses TRBV9 with TRBJ2-6; D unresolved. The V and J ends lost 4 bases and 3 bases respectively, with 5 bases between them. Germline lookup yields CDR1 SGDLS and CDR2 YYNGEE. The CDR3 is 13 amino acids. CDR3 region: CASSSRGANVLTF. The CDR3 DNA sequence: TGTGCCAGCAGCTCCCGTGGGGCCAACGTCCTGACTTTC. Full variable domain (rest looked up from reference TRBV9 and TRBJ2-6): DSGVTQTPKHLITATGQRVTLRCSPRSGDLSVYWYQQSLDQGLQFLIQYYNGEERAKGNILERFSAQQFPDLHSELNLSSLELGDSALYFCASSSRGANVLTFGAGSRLTVL.

The CDR3 loop reads CASSVTSAQETQYF. The CDR3 nucleotides are TGCGCCAGCAGCGTGACTAGCGCCCAAGAGACCCAGTACTTC. The chain links TRBV5-1 to TRBJ2-5; TRBD2 matches at 8 bases. CDR3 length: 14 amino acids. Germline V lookup: CDR1 SGHRS, CDR2 YFSETQ. V lost 4 bases and J lost 1; bases outside the gene matches: 3.

The chain joins TRBV5-1 to TRBJ1-2; a weak D match, TRBD1 (6 bases). Germline CDR1 SGHRS, CDR2 YFSETQ. V was clipped by 9 bases and J by 3 bases, with 18 bases between them. This CDR3 comprises 14 residues. The CDR3 DNA follows: TGCGCCATCCCCAGAGGGGGTCCCGACTATGGCTACACCTTC. Protein: CAIPRGGPDYGYTF.